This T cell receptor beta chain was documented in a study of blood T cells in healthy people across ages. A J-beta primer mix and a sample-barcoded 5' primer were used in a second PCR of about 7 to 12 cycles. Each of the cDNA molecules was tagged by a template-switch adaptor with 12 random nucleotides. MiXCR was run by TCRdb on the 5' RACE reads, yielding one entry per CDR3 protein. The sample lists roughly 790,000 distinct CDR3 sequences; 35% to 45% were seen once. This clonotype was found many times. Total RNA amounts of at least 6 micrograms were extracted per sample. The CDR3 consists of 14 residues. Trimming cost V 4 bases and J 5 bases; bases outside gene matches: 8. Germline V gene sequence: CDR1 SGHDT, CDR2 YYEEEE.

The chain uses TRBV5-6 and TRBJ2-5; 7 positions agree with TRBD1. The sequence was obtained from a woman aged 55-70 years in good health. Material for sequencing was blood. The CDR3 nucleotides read TGTGCCAGCAGCCACGACAGGGTCCGGGAGACCCAGTACTTC. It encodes CASSHDRVRETQYF.